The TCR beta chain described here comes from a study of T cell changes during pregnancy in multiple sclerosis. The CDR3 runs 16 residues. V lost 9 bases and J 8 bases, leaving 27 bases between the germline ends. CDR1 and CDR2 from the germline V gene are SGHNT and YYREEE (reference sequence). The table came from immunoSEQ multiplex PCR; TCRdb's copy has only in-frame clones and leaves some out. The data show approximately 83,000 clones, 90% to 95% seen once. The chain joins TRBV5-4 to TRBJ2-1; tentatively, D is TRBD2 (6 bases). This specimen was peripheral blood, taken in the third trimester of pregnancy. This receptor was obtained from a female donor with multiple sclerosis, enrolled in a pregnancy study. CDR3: CANPILTSSELDEQFF. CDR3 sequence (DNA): TGTGCCAACCCAATCCTAACTAGCTCGGAACTGGATGAGCAGTTCTTC.